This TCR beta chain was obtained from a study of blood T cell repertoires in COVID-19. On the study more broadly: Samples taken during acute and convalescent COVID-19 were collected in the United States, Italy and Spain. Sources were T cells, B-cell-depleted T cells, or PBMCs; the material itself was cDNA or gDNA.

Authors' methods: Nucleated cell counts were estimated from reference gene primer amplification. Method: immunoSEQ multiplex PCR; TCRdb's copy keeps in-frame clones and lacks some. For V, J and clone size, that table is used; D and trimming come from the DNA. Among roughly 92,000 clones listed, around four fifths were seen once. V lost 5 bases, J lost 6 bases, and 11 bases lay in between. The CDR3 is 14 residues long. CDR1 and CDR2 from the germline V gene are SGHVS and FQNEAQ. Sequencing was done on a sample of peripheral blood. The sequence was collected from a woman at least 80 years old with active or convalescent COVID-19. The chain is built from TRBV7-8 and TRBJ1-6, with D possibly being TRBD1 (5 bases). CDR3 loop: CASSPRVGNSPLHF. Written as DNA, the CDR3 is TGTGCCAGCAGCCCCAGGGTGGGTAATTCACCCCTCCACTTT.